The 21 T cell receptor beta chains below were found in one sample sequenced in a study of blood T cell repertoires in COVID-19. Profiled with immunoSEQ multiplex PCR; TCRdb holds only in-frame clones, not every one. The sample includes about 240,000 clones, more than 75% seen only once; the top ten take 9.5% to 15%. The sample comprised peripheral blood. The receptors shown here come from a woman aged 60-75 years with active or convalescent COVID-19.

The V gene is TRBV19, the J gene TRBJ1-2, with D tentatively TRBD1 (6 bases). The V end lost 5 bases, the J end lost 2 bases, and 18 bases lay between the germline ends. Germline CDR1 LNHDA, CDR2 SQIVND (reference sequence). The CDR3 runs to 16 residues. The CDR3 spells CASSAAQGTVNYGYTF. The CDR3 bases are TGTGCCAGTAGTGCGGCACAGGGAACCGTCAACTATGGCTACACCTTC.

This clone was observed a few times. The V call is TRBV5-4, the J call TRBJ2-2; D unresolved. Germline V CDR1 and CDR2: SGHNT, YYREEE (reference sequence). Trimming removed 3 bases from V and 2 bases from J, with 11 bases in between. The CDR3 runs to 15 residues. In nucleotides, the CDR3 is TGTGCCAGCAGCTCTGGAACACTAAACACCGGGGAGCTGTTTTTT. This encodes CASSSGTLNTGELFF.

The V and J genes are TRBV19 and TRBJ1-6; no clear D. From germline, CDR1 is LNHDA and CDR2 SQIVND (reference sequence). The CDR3 loop spans 12 amino acids. Deletions cut 10 bases from V and 3 bases from J, with 7 bases between. CDR3 DNA sequence: TGTGCCACCGCGGGCTATAATTCACCCCTCCACTTT. Protein: CATAGYNSPLHF.

The table lists this clone with a count of one. The genes are TRBV6-5 and TRBJ2-7, with TRBD1 identical over 8 bases. Trimming cost V 2 bases and J 4 bases; bases outside gene matches: 7. Germline V gene data show CDR1 as MNHEY and CDR2 as SVGAGI. The CDR3 contains 15 residues. The CDR3 nucleotides are TGTGCCAGCAGTTACACAGGGGGTAGCTCGTACGAGCAGTACTTC. Translated, it gives CASSYTGGSSYEQYF.

This clone was seen only a few times. This rearrangement joins TRBV9 to TRBJ2-7; TRBD2 might be the D (5 bases). V shed 0 bases and J shed 3 bases, with 7 bases lying between them. Germline CDR1 SGDLS, CDR2 YYNGEE. The length of the CDR3 is 13 residues. CDR3 loop: CASSVDGGYEQYF. CDR3 nucleotides: TGTGCCAGCAGCGTAGATGGAGGCTACGAGCAGTACTTC.

V and J are TRBV12-3 or TRBV12-4 and TRBJ1-5; D uncertain. V lost 6 bases and J lost 11, with 14 bases in between. The CDR3 covers 12 residues. Written as DNA, the CDR3 is TGTGCCAGCAGCCATAACTACAAGGCCCAGCATTTT. Protein product: CASSHNYKAQHF.

The J gene is TRBJ2-2, the V gene TRBV7-3, with TRBD1 identical over 8 bases. Germline V gene sequence: CDR1 SGHTA, CDR2 FQGTGA. V lost 4 bases to trimming and J lost 0 bases; unmatched junction nucleotides: 4. This CDR3 has 16 residues. The CDR3 DNA is TGTGCCAGCAGCTCTGAGGACAGGGCGAACACCGGGGAGCTGTTTTTT. Translated: CASSSEDRANTGELFF.

V and J are TRBV12-3 or TRBV12-4 and TRBJ2-5; maybe TRBD1 (6 bases). V lost 6 bases, J lost 1 base, and 9 bases lay in between. This CDR3 has 13 amino acids. In nucleotides, the CDR3 is TGTGCCAGCAGCTTGGGGGCCCAAGAGACCCAGTACTTC. Translated: CASSLGAQETQYF.

The J gene is TRBJ1-3, the V gene TRBV19, with D unresolved. CDR3 length: 16 amino acids. Germline V CDR1 and CDR2: LNHDA, SQIVND (reference sequence). V was trimmed by 4 bases and J by 2 bases, leaving 15 bases between them. The CDR3 reads CASSNPSAVPGNTIYF. The CDR3 bases are TGTGCCAGTAGTAACCCAAGCGCGGTTCCTGGAAACACCATATATTTT.

The gene calls are TRBV9 and TRBJ2-5, with TRBD2 identical over 9 bases. V was clipped by 2 bases and J by 5 bases; unmatched bases: 10. This CDR3 is built from 16 residues. Germline lookup yields CDR1 SGDLS and CDR2 YYNGEE. CDR3 nucleotide sequence: TGTGCCAGCAGCGTGGGGGGACTAGCCCCCAGGGAGACCCAGTACTTC. It specifies CASSVGGLAPRETQYF.

Details on this clone: One end of the junction does not line up with germline, which may come from a read error. The chain recombines TRBV2 with TRBJ2-5; 7 nucleotides match TRBD1. CDR1 and CDR2 from the germline V gene are SNHLY and FYNNEI. The CDR3 is 13 amino acids. In nucleotides, the CDR3 is TGTGCAAGCACCCTTAACAGGGGAGAGACCCAGTACTTC. This sequence encodes CASTLNRGETQYF.

The CDR3 here is CSASGGQFNYGYTF. The CDR3 DNA reads as TGCAGTGCTAGTGGGGGGCAGTTTAACTATGGCTACACCTTC. V is TRBV20-1 and J is TRBJ1-2; D might be TRBD1 (6 bases). Germline assignment: CDR1 DFQATT and CDR2 SNEGSKA (reference sequence). The CDR3 extends over 14 amino acids. The V end was cut by 3 bases, the J end by 1 base, with 12 bases between.

As for this clone: The sample holds other DNA sequences that translate to the same CDR3. The genes are TRBV7-9 and TRBJ1-2, with D possibly being TRBD1 (5 bases). V was clipped by 1 base and J by 4 bases, with 7 bases between them. There are 13 residues in the CDR3. Germline lookup yields CDR1 SEHNR and CDR2 FQNEAQ (reference sequence). CDR3: CASSLVGGYGYTF. CDR3 coding DNA: TGTGCCAGCAGCTTAGTGGGGGGCTATGGCTACACCTTC.

The table lists this clone with a few counts. The rearrangement links TRBV23-1 to TRBJ2-7, with a possible D match to TRBD1 (6 bases). TRBV23-1 is marked as an open reading frame, function uncertain. CDR3 length equals 14 residues. V dropped 2 bases and J dropped 3 bases, with 11 bases sitting between them. The CDR3 nucleotides read TGCGCCAGCAGTCAAGGGGACATGTACTACGAGCAGTACTTC. It specifies CASSQGDMYYEQYF.

The V gene is TRBV20-1, the J gene TRBJ1-2; 8 bases are a match to TRBD1. This CDR3 spans 11 amino acids. Trimming cost V 6 bases and J 6 bases; bases outside gene matches: 3. CDR1 DFQATT and CDR2 SNEGSKA come from the germline V gene (reference sequence). The chain's CDR3 is CSAWTGNGYTF. The CDR3 region has the DNA TGCAGTGCCTGGACAGGGAATGGCTACACCTTC.

The chain recombines TRBV5-8 with TRBJ2-7, with 9 bases aligning to TRBD2. Germline V gene lookup returns CDR1 SGHTS and CDR2 YDEGEE. Trimming cost V 0 bases and J 2 bases; bases outside gene matches: 9. CDR3 size: 17 residues. Here the CDR3 reads CASSLESLAGDTYEQYF. CDR3 sequence (DNA): TGTGCCAGCAGCTTGGAGTCCTTAGCGGGGGATACCTACGAGCAGTACTTC.

The genes are TRBV20-1 and TRBJ2-3, with 11 bases aligning to TRBD2. This CDR3 has 14 residues. Trimming removed 6 bases from V and 2 bases from J; junction bases left unmatched: 4. Germline V gives CDR1 DFQATT, CDR2 SNEGSKA (reference sequence). CDR3 DNA sequence: TGCAGTGCGAGTAGCGGGGGGGACACAGATACGCAGTATTTT. It specifies CSASSGGDTDTQYF.

The rearrangement links TRBV12-3 or TRBV12-4 to TRBJ1-5; no definite D call. Trimming shortened V by 2 bases and J by 6 bases, and 8 bases separated the two germline ends. The CDR3 is 13 amino acids. CDR3 nucleotides: TGTGCCAGCAGTTTACTAGAGGTTCAGCCCCAGCATTTT. This gives the protein CASSLLEVQPQHF.

The V and J genes are TRBV12-3 or TRBV12-4 and TRBJ1-6; D not resolved. V was clipped by 3 bases and J by 9 bases, with 9 bases between them. The CDR3 sequence is 13 residues long. The DNA for the CDR3 is TGTGCCAGCAGTTTCCGTGCGGGTTCACCCCTCCACTTT. Amino acid sequence: CASSFRAGSPLHF.

The chain employs TRBV21-1 and TRBJ1-3. TRBV21-1 is classified as a pseudogene. This CDR3 spans 15 amino acids. CDR3 DNA: TGTGCCAGCAGCACCGAGGGGGGGTCTGGAAACACCATATATTTT. It specifies CASSTEGGSGNTIYF.

CDR3: CSVYNRHRGHDGYTF. The DNA of the CDR3 is TGCAGCGTTTACAACCGCCACAGGGGGCATGATGGCTACACCTTC. This rearrangement joins TRBV29-1 to TRBJ1-2, with 9 positions matching TRBD1. Germline V gives CDR1 SQVTM, CDR2 ANQGSEA. The CDR3 length is 15 residues. Losses at the gene ends were 5 bases for V and 6 bases for J; bases not matched to a gene: 13.